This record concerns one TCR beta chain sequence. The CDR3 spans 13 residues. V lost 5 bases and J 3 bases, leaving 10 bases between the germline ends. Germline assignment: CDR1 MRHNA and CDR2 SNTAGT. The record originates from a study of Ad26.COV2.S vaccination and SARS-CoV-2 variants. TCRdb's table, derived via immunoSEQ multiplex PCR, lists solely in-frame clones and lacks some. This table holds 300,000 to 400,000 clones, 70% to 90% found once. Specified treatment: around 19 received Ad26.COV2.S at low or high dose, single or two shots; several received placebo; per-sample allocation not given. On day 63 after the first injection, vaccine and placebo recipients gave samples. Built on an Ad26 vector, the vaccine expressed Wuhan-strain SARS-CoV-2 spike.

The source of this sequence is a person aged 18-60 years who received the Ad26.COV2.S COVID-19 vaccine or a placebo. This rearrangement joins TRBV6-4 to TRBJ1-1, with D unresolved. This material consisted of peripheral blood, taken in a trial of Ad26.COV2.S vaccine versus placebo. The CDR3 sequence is CASSLTSDTEAFF. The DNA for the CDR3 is TGTGCCAGCAGTCTTACCTCGGACACTGAAGCTTTCTTT.